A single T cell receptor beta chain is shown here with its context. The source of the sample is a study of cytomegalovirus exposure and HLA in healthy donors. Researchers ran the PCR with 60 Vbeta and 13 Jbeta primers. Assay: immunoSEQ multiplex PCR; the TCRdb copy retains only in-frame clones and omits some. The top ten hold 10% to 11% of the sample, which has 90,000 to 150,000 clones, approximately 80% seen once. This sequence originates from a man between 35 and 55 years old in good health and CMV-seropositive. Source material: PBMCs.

CDR3 amino acids: CASSSHRGSNQPQHF. The CDR3 DNA reads TGTGCCAGCAGCTCACACAGGGGAAGCAATCAGCCCCAGCATTTT. V is TRBV7-2 and J is TRBJ1-5; 7 nucleotides agree with TRBD1. Germline-derived CDR1 and CDR2 are SGHTA and FQGNSA. After removal of 4 bases from V and 1 base from J, the junction contained 4 bases not matched to a gene. The CDR3 is 15 amino acids. Combining the CDR3 with reference TRBV7-2 and TRBJ1-5 gives the whole variable domain GAGVSQSPSNKVTEKGKDVELRCDPISGHTALYWYRQSLGQGLEFLIYFQGNSAPDKSGLPSDRFSAERTGGSVSTLTIQRTQQEDSAVYLCASSSHRGSNQPQHFGDGTRLSIL.